The T cell receptor (beta chain) under discussion was sequenced for a study of resident and recirculating memory T cells in vitiligo. Study details: The samples were homogenized without cell sorting before genomic DNA extraction.

Study-wide results and limits: Vitiligo lesions lacked a unique dominant clone, and clonality varied.

Stable patients also lacked confetti depigmentation, a sign of active vitiligo. Losses at the gene ends were 8 bases for V and 7 bases for J; bases not matched to a gene: 12. The germline CDR1 and CDR2 sequences are SGHTA and FQGNSA. The length of the CDR3 is 15 residues. The method was immunoSEQ multiplex PCR; TCRdb's version includes in-frame clones alone and lacks a portion of them. The top ten hold 4.9% of the sample, which has tens of thousands of clones, 90% to 95% seen once. Remarks on this clone: Its antigen is not identified.

This TCR was recovered from a male donor with vitiligo. The V gene is TRBV7-2, the J gene TRBJ1-5, with 9 bases fitting TRBD1. Material for sequencing was blood. CDR3 nucleotide sequence: TGTGCCAGCTCAATTAAACAGGGGGCGAACCAGCCCCAGCATTTT. Its translation is CASSIKQGANQPQHF.